The 12 T cell receptor beta chains in this list originate from one sample, sequenced in a study of CD8+ T cells in alopecia areata. The treatment is: oral pan-JAK inhibitor, 5-10 mg twice daily. TCR sequencing used cDNA made by reverse transcription of extracted RNA. TCRdb's copy holds only in-frame clones and misses some; the assay was immunoSEQ multiplex PCR. The sample consists of around 170,000 clones, 51% of them appearing once. Sequenced here: CD8+ T cells sorted from blood, sampled around week 52, from a patient treated with tofacitinib. The receptor set was obtained from a human donor with alopecia areata.

The J gene is TRBJ2-5, the V gene TRBV5-4; 8 bases agree with TRBD2. The CDR3 length is 17 residues. Losses at the gene ends were 1 base for V and 2 bases for J; bases not matched to a gene: 10. CDR1 and CDR2 (germline): SGHNT, YYREEE (reference sequence). Written as DNA, the CDR3 is TGTGCCAGCAGCTTGATTGGAAGCGGGGGAACTCAAGAGACCCAGTACTTC. Translated, it gives CASSLIGSGGTQETQYF.

The chain uses TRBV7-6 and TRBJ2-1; TRBD2 agrees at 7 bases. Germline CDR1 is SGHVS and CDR2 is FNYEAQ. CDR3 length: 16 residues. V trimming: 1 base; J trimming: 0 bases; junction bases outside the gene matches: 3. The DNA of the CDR3 is TGTGCCAGCAGCTTAGTAGGCGGGAGCTCCTACAATGAGCAGTTCTTC. Translation gives CASSLVGGSSYNEQFF.

The CDR3 loop is CASSLSRLAGGYEQYF. CDR3 DNA sequence: TGTGCCAGCAGCTTAAGTCGGCTAGCGGGGGGCTACGAGCAGTACTTC. The genes are TRBV7-8 and TRBJ2-7; 11 nucleotides match TRBD2. J was trimmed by 3 bases and V by 2 bases; bases with no gene match: 6. The germline V gene has CDR1 SGHVS and CDR2 FQNEAQ. The CDR3 spans 16 residues.

J is TRBJ2-1 and V is TRBV5-1, with D unresolved. The CDR3 totals 12 residues. Germline V gene sequence: CDR1 SGHRS, CDR2 YFSETQ. V gave up 0 bases and J gave up 10 bases, with 8 bases separating them. DNA for the CDR3: TGCGCCAGCAGCTTGGACGGGCGGGAGCAGTTCTTC. It encodes CASSLDGREQFF. The full variable domain, rest sourced from reference TRBV5-1 and TRBJ2-1, is KAGVTQTPRYLIKTRGQQVTLSCSPISGHRSVSWYQQTPGQGLQFLFEYFSETQRNKGNFPGRFSGRQFSNSRSEMNVSTLELGDSALYLCASSLDGREQFFGPGTRLTVL.

This clone appeared a single time. The genes are TRBV13 and TRBJ2-1; weak D call: TRBD1 (6 bases). The V end was cut by 10 bases, the J end by 9 bases, with 22 bases between. Per the germline V gene, CDR1 is PRHDT and CDR2 is FYEKMQ (reference sequence). The CDR3 is 14 residues long. Here the CDR3 DNA reads TGTGCCACCAATCAGGGGACGGGGCCGGTTGAGCAGTTCTTC. Translation gives CATNQGTGPVEQFF. The whole variable domain, remainder taken from reference TRBV13 and TRBJ2-1, is AAGVIQSPRHLIKEKRETATLKCYPIPRHDTVYWYQQGPGQDPQFLISFYEKMQSDKGSIPDRFSAQQFSDYHSELNMSSLELGDSALYFCATNQGTGPVEQFFGPGTRLTVL.

The chain combines TRBV4-2 with TRBJ1-2; D gene unclear. This CDR3 has 14 residues. Germline V gene data show CDR1 as LGHNA and CDR2 as YNFKEQ. The V end was cut by 0 bases, the J end by 4 bases, with 9 bases between. The CDR3 coding sequence is TGTGCCAGCAGCCAAGATTATCAGGTCTATGGCTACACCTTC. Its translation is CASSQDYQVYGYTF.

This clone appeared a single time. The V gene is TRBV13, the J gene TRBJ2-3; 10 bases match TRBD1. This CDR3 spans 16 amino acids. Per germline, CDR1 PRHDT and CDR2 FYEKMQ (reference sequence). V shed 5 bases and J 4 bases; nucleotides not matched to a gene: 9. Written as DNA, the CDR3 is TGTGCCAGCAGCCACCGGGACAGGGGTCTCCCAGATACGCAGTATTTT. Protein product: CASSHRDRGLPDTQYF.

The rearrangement links TRBV6-6 to TRBJ1-1, with D perhaps matching TRBD1 (6 bases). This CDR3 has 15 residues. Trimming took off 6 bases at V and 4 bases at J, with 18 bases between the two ends. CDR1 MNHNY and CDR2 SVGAGI come from the germline V gene (reference sequence). The CDR3 region has the DNA TGTGCCAGCAGCCTGGAATTAGGGGGGAGCACTGAAGCTTTCTTT. Amino acid sequence: CASSLELGGSTEAFF.

This clone was counted a few times. This chain links TRBV4-2 with TRBJ1-1; D unclear. The CDR3 contains 14 residues. Germline CDR1 LGHNA, CDR2 YNFKEQ. Between the trimmed V and J ends, which lost 3 bases and 5 bases, there was a span of 13 bases. CDR3 sequence reads: CASSQEGWETEAFF. CDR3 in DNA: TGTGCCAGCAGCCAGGAGGGTTGGGAAACTGAAGCTTTCTTT.

This clone was counted a few times. The V and J genes are TRBV4-1 and TRBJ2-7; D remains ambiguous. This CDR3 is 16 amino acids long. Germline CDR1 MGHRA, CDR2 YSYEKL. V was cut by 1 base and J by 2 bases, with 15 bases left in between. CDR3 in amino acids: CASSQAVLDPPYEQYF. The CDR3, as DNA: TGCGCCAGCAGCCAAGCGGTTCTGGACCCCCCCTACGAGCAGTACTTC.

V usage is TRBV19 and J usage is TRBJ2-7; D is perhaps TRBD2 (6 bases). Per germline, CDR1 LNHDA and CDR2 SQIVND (reference sequence). Trimming removed 10 bases from V and 4 bases from J, with 17 bases in between. The CDR3 loop spans 13 amino acids. DNA for the CDR3: TGTGCCACCAAAGGGACGGGGGATTACGAGCAGTACTTC. Translation gives CATKGTGDYEQYF.

This clone has just a few counts. The V call is TRBV7-8, the J call TRBJ1-1, with D possibly being TRBD1 (6 bases). CDR1 is SGHVS and CDR2 is FQNEAQ in the germline V gene. This CDR3 has 15 amino acids. Trimming took off 3 bases at V and 4 bases at J, with 15 bases between the two ends. The CDR3 DNA sequence: TGTGCCAGCAGCTTGGTAGGGGAGGGGGTCACTGAAGCTTTCTTT. Translation: CASSLVGEGVTEAFF.